These 19 T cell receptor beta chains were sequenced from one sample in a study of beta chain features in type 1 diabetes. Of the isolated RNA, all was reverse transcribed, and so the sequenced material was expressed TCRB transcripts. Data came from immunoSEQ multiplex PCR; TCRdb stores just in-frame clones and leaves some out. The data hold 140,000 to 150,000 clones, with about 44% observed a single time. Sequencing was carried out using Tregs from blood. These receptors originate from a man between 18 and 29 years old in good health.

The chain links TRBV6-5 to TRBJ2-5; D is undetermined. The J call may be wrong; the DNA end is better matched by TRBJ2-7. Germline V lookup: CDR1 MNHEY, CDR2 SVGAGI. This CDR3 is built from 11 residues. CDR3 amino acids: CASSYLYEQYF. As DNA, the CDR3 is TGTGCCAGCAGTTACCTCTACGAGCAGTACTTC.

This clone was counted a few times. The rearrangement uses TRBV6-6 and TRBJ2-2; 8 nucleotides align to TRBD1. Losses at the gene ends were 5 bases for V and 3 bases for J; bases not matched to a gene: 5. The CDR3 has 15 residues. Germline values: CDR1 MNHNY, CDR2 SVGAGI (reference sequence). The chain's CDR3 is CASSPRTGYTGELFF. The CDR3 region has the DNA TGTGCCAGCAGTCCCCGGACAGGGTACACCGGGGAGCTGTTTTTT.

The chain uses TRBV29-1 and TRBJ2-3; weak D call: TRBD2 (7 bases). Germline V gene sequence: CDR1 SQVTM, CDR2 ANQGSEA. CDR3 length: 15 residues. Deletions cut 8 bases from V and 1 base from J, with 19 bases between. CDR3 loop: CSTTGQGGGTDTQYF. The DNA of the CDR3 is TGCAGCACTACAGGACAAGGGGGGGGCACAGATACGCAGTATTTT.

The V gene is TRBV7-2, the J gene TRBJ2-1; D might be TRBD1 (6 bases). V was trimmed by 3 bases and J by 1 base, leaving 10 bases between them. Germline CDR1 is SGHTA and CDR2 is FQGNSA. The CDR3 sequence is 15 residues long. The CDR3 nucleotides read TGTGCCAGCAGCTTGGACAGAAGATCCTACAATGAGCAGTTCTTC. Protein sequence: CASSLDRRSYNEQFF.

This clone was seen once. The chain carries TRBV4-2 and TRBJ2-1; 11 bases fit TRBD2. Germline assignment: CDR1 LGHNA and CDR2 YNFKEQ. The CDR3 consists of 18 residues. Trimming at V came to 0 bases and at J to 10 bases, leaving 14 bases not matched to a gene. The CDR3 loop reads CASSQDFASGGLDREQFF. CDR3 nucleotide sequence: TGTGCCAGCAGCCAAGATTTCGCTAGCGGGGGGTTAGATCGGGAGCAGTTCTTC.

V gene TRBV9 combines with J gene TRBJ1-1; 12 bases map to TRBD1. Germline V gene sequence: CDR1 SGDLS, CDR2 YYNGEE. After removal of 5 bases from V and 5 bases from J, the junction contained 10 bases not matched to a gene. This CDR3 comprises 16 residues. The CDR3 DNA reads as TGTGCCAGCAGGGCCGGGACAGGGGGCGCGGGGACTGAAGCTTTCTTT. This sequence encodes CASRAGTGGAGTEAFF. The full variable domain, its missing parts supplied by reference TRBV9 and TRBJ1-1, is DSGVTQTPKHLITATGQRVTLRCSPRSGDLSVYWYQQSLDQGLQFLIQYYNGEERAKGNILERFSAQQFPDLHSELNLSSLELGDSALYFCASRAGTGGAGTEAFFGQGTRLTVV.

This chain joins TRBV11-1 and TRBJ2-7, with 9 bases matching TRBD1. The CDR3 sequence is 15 residues long. The junction had 7 bases not matched to a gene; V was cut back by 5 bases and J by 2 bases. Germline V gene lookup returns CDR1 SGHAT and CDR2 FQDESV (reference sequence). This CDR3 reads CASSARTGVPYEQYF. CDR3 in DNA: TGTGCCAGCAGCGCCCGGACAGGGGTTCCCTACGAGCAGTACTTC.

The rearrangement uses TRBV30 and TRBJ1-2; TRBD1 matches 7 bases. The length of the CDR3 is 15 residues. Germline assignment: CDR1 GTSNPN and CDR2 SVGIG (reference sequence). J lost 3 bases, V lost 3 bases, and 10 bases had no gene match. The CDR3 loop reads CAWSQHRGAHYGYTF. The CDR3, as DNA: TGTGCCTGGAGCCAGCACAGGGGTGCCCACTATGGCTACACCTTC.

This chain uses TRBV27 with TRBJ1-2; D is uncertain. V was trimmed by 6 bases and J by 0 bases, leaving 17 bases between them. The V gene's germline CDR1 is MNHEY and CDR2 SMNVEV (reference sequence). The CDR3 sequence is 16 residues long. The CDR3 protein is CASSLRGLSANYGYTF. The CDR3 DNA follows: TGTGCCAGCAGCCTGCGGGGTTTGTCAGCTAACTATGGCTACACCTTC.

This clone was found a few times. The CDR3 coding sequence is TGCAGCGTTGAAACCCAGGGTAGGAGTGAAGCTTTCTTT. It translates to CSVETQGRSEAFF. The chain carries TRBV29-1 and TRBJ1-1, with a possible D match to TRBD1 (5 bases). The germline V gene encodes CDR1 SQVTM and CDR2 ANQGSEA. Trimming shortened V by 2 bases and J by 7 bases, and 14 bases separated the two germline ends. The CDR3 runs to 13 residues.

This clone was observed a handful of times. V is TRBV7-7 and J is TRBJ2-5; 7 bases match TRBD1. Germline V gene lookup returns CDR1 SSHAT and CDR2 FNYEAQ (reference sequence). With 5 bases clipped from V and 5 bases from J, the junction kept 8 bases outside the gene matches. CDR3 length: 14 residues. The CDR3 sequence is CASSPRQGGETQYF. Here the CDR3 DNA reads TGTGCCAGCAGCCCTCGACAGGGTGGGGAGACCCAGTACTTC.

The rearrangement links TRBV6-5 to TRBJ2-5, with 7 bases aligning to TRBD2. CDR3 length equals 16 residues. Germline V gene lookup returns CDR1 MNHEY and CDR2 SVGAGI. Trimming removed 0 bases from V and 2 bases from J; junction bases left unmatched: 6. The CDR3 sequence: CASSYSLAGTQETQYF. DNA for the CDR3: TGTGCCAGCAGTTACTCCTTAGCGGGCACACAAGAGACCCAGTACTTC.

The chain recombines TRBV10-3 with TRBJ1-1; 7 nucleotides agree with TRBD1. Germline assignment: CDR1 ENHRY and CDR2 SYGVKD. V was pared by 7 bases and J by 0 bases, with 5 bases of the junction left unmatched. The CDR3 sequence is 14 residues long. The CDR3 loop reads CAINIQGMNTEAFF. In DNA form, the CDR3 reads TGTGCCATCAACATACAGGGGATGAACACTGAAGCTTTCTTT.

The chain couples TRBV29-1 to TRBJ2-7; 14 nucleotides align to TRBD2. Losses at the gene ends were 1 base for V and 7 bases for J; bases not matched to a gene: 6. The CDR3 consists of 15 residues. The germline CDR1 and CDR2 sequences are SQVTM and ANQGSEA. The CDR3 nucleotides read TGCAGCGTTGAAGCCAGACTAGCGGGAGGGCGAGAGCAGTACTTC. Translated, it gives CSVEARLAGGREQYF.

This rearrangement joins TRBV5-1 to TRBJ2-7; tentatively, D is TRBD1 (5 bases). CDR3 size: 14 residues. The germline V gene encodes CDR1 SGHRS and CDR2 YFSETQ. The ends were cut back, 0 bases at V and 5 bases at J, with 12 bases in the middle. This CDR3 is CASSLGARVDEQYF. The CDR3 nucleotides read TGCGCCAGCAGCTTGGGCGCCAGGGTCGACGAGCAGTACTTC.

The chain joins TRBV29-1 to TRBJ2-7; weak D call: TRBD1 (7 bases). V was pared by 3 bases and J by 3 bases, with 15 bases between. Germline V gene lookup returns CDR1 SQVTM and CDR2 ANQGSEA. This CDR3 region has 14 residues. The CDR3 spells CSVDRGGGYYEQYF. CDR3 DNA: TGCAGCGTTGACCGAGGAGGGGGCTACTACGAGCAGTACTTC.

This clone occurred a few times. The CDR3 loop is CASSVGHRGSGRALLRDEQFF. In nucleotides, the CDR3 is TGTGCCAGCAGCGTAGGACATCGAGGTAGCGGGAGGGCCCTTCTTAGGGATGAGCAGTTCTTC. This chain uses TRBV9 with TRBJ2-1; 11 bases agree with TRBD2. Germline CDR1 reads SGDLS; CDR2 reads YYNGEE. The length of the CDR3 is 21 residues. V gave up 0 bases and J gave up 8 bases; unmatched junction bases: 22.

The J gene is TRBJ1-1, the V gene TRBV9; possibly TRBD1 for D (6 bases). This CDR3 comprises 15 residues. The V end was cut by 4 bases, the J end by 0 bases, with 13 bases between. The germline CDR1 and CDR2 sequences are SGDLS and YYNGEE. The CDR3 DNA reads as TGTGCCAGCAGCTCACAGGGAAACATGAACACTGAAGCTTTCTTT. Its protein is CASSSQGNMNTEAFF.

The J gene is TRBJ2-3, the V gene TRBV4-3, with TRBD2 matching 7 bases. J lost 2 bases, V lost 0 bases, and 11 bases had no gene match. This CDR3 spans 18 amino acids. Germline V lookup: CDR1 LGHNA, CDR2 YSLEER. The CDR3 is CASSQEGGRGWHTDTQYF. The CDR3 nucleotides are TGCGCCAGCAGCCAAGAAGGCGGGAGAGGATGGCACACAGATACGCAGTATTTT.